The 15 T cell receptor beta chains presented below share a single source sample, sequenced in a study of T-cell memory formation after mild COVID-19. TCRdb processed the 5' RACE reads anew with MiXCR; each CDR3 protein has one entry. The repertoire has about 180,000 distinct CDR3 sequences, 16% of them found once; the top ten carry approximately 2%. The specimen sequenced was PBMCs or a T cell subset sorted from them (not recorded which). The source of these receptors is an adult woman who had mild COVID-19 (a few samples of this study predate the infection). Cell type and time point are not known.

The chain is built from TRBV5-1 and TRBJ1-2, with D perhaps matching TRBD1 (6 bases). Per the germline V gene, CDR1 is SGHRS and CDR2 is YFSETQ. The CDR3 is 16 residues long. V was clipped by 2 bases and J by 8 bases, with 22 bases between them. The CDR3 DNA follows: TGCGCCAGCAGCTTCTCCGGGGGCTCTACCAGGACGGGCTACACCTTC. This gives the protein CASSFSGGSTRTGYTF.

The chain links TRBV5-1 to TRBJ1-1, with D possibly TRBD1 on 5 matching bases. This CDR3 region has 14 residues. Germline V lookup: CDR1 SGHRS, CDR2 YFSETQ. Trimming took 4 bases from V and 7 from J, leaving 17 bases between them. CDR3 sequence: CASSLQVGGDEAFF. Here the CDR3 DNA reads TGCGCCAGCAGCCTCCAAGTTGGGGGGGATGAAGCTTTCTTT.

CDR3 nucleotides: TGTGCCAGCAGCTTAGGGCCACTTACCTACGAGCAGTACTTC. This encodes CASSLGPLTYEQYF. The chain carries TRBV11-2 and TRBJ2-7; no clear D gene. The CDR3 is 14 amino acids. The V end lost 1 base, the J end lost 2 bases, and 9 bases lay between the germline ends. The germline V gene encodes CDR1 SGHAT and CDR2 FQNNGV.

This clonotype has just a few counts. V and J are TRBV12-3 or TRBV12-4 and TRBJ1-5; no definite D call. V gave up 4 bases and J gave up 4 bases, with 5 bases separating them. The CDR3 has 12 residues. CDR3 sequence reads: CASSSGNQPQHF. The CDR3 DNA reads TGTGCCAGCAGTTCGGGGAATCAGCCCCAGCATTTT.

The chain is built from TRBV12-3 or TRBV12-4 and TRBJ1-2; a possible D gene is TRBD1 (5 bases). This CDR3 contains 16 residues. The ends were cut back, 6 bases at V and 0 bases at J, with 17 bases in the middle. In nucleotides, the CDR3 is TGTGCCAGCAGGCGGGACGGAGCCGGAGCTAACTATGGCTACACCTTC. Encoded protein: CASRRDGAGANYGYTF.

This clonotype occurred a few times. This sequence joins TRBV6-5 and TRBJ2-3; no definite D call. V was pared by 0 bases and J by 6 bases, with 4 bases between. The CDR3 loop spans 12 amino acids. CDR1 is MNHEY and CDR2 is SVGAGI in the germline V gene. The CDR3 spells CASSYSGDTQYF. The CDR3 nucleotides are TGTGCCAGCAGTTACTCGGGGGATACGCAGTATTTT.

The table lists this clonotype with a few counts. This sequence joins TRBV19 and TRBJ2-4, with D possibly being TRBD1 (5 bases). Germline loops: CDR1 LNHDA, CDR2 SQIVND (reference sequence). CDR3 length equals 16 residues. V lost 1 base, J lost 3 bases, and 13 bases lay in between. The CDR3 DNA reads as TGTGCCAGTAGTATAGTCGGCAGGGTGGACAAAAACATTCAGTACTTC. Protein: CASSIVGRVDKNIQYF.

This clonotype was observed at least ten times. This chain links TRBV5-1 with TRBJ2-3, with a possible D match to TRBD2 (5 bases). The CDR3 has 16 amino acids. Germline CDR1 SGHRS, CDR2 YFSETQ. V gave up 1 base and J gave up 0 bases, with 12 bases separating them. DNA for the CDR3: TGCGCCAGCAGCTTGACCAGCGGAACTAGCACAGATACGCAGTATTTT. Residues: CASSLTSGTSTDTQYF.

The chain recombines TRBV7-3 with TRBJ2-7, with TRBD1 identical over 8 bases. The CDR3 covers 15 residues. The germline CDR1 and CDR2 sequences are SGHTA and FQGTGA. The ends lost 5 bases at V and 0 bases at J; junction bases unmatched: 6. CDR3 sequence: CASSPAGTGSYEQYF. The CDR3 DNA sequence: TGTGCCAGCAGCCCCGCCGGGACAGGCTCCTACGAGCAGTACTTC.

This clonotype was recorded a few times. The chain carries TRBV6-6 and TRBJ2-1, with D tentatively TRBD2 (5 bases). From germline, CDR1 is MNHNY and CDR2 SVGAGI (reference sequence). The V gene lost 4 bases and the J gene lost 8 bases, with 9 bases spanning the gap. This CDR3 region has 12 residues. In DNA, the CDR3 is TGTGCCAGCAGTTTTATTAGCGATGAGCAGTTCTTC. Translating it yields CASSFISDEQFF.

The chain joins TRBV7-2 to TRBJ2-1, with 10 bases that match TRBD2. This CDR3 is built from 18 residues. Germline V lookup: CDR1 SGHTA, CDR2 FQGNSA. Germline trimming cut 1 base from V and 0 bases from J; bases unmatched to any gene: 6. The CDR3 protein is CASSLGRLAGLSYNEQFF. The CDR3 DNA follows: TGTGCCAGCAGCTTAGGTAGACTAGCGGGCCTCTCCTACAATGAGCAGTTCTTC.

This sequence joins TRBV4-2 and TRBJ2-7, with 8 bases that match TRBD2. With 4 bases clipped from V and 3 bases from J, the junction kept 8 bases outside the gene matches. Germline lookup yields CDR1 LGHNA and CDR2 YNFKEQ. The CDR3 contains 15 residues. The CDR3 sequence is CASSLIAGTVYEQYF. CDR3 bases: TGTGCCAGCAGCCTGATAGCGGGAACTGTCTACGAGCAGTACTTC.

There are a few counts of this clonotype. The chain couples TRBV5-1 to TRBJ2-1; 10 bases are a match to TRBD2. CDR1 SGHRS and CDR2 YFSETQ come from the germline V gene. The CDR3 has 16 residues. J was trimmed by 9 bases and V by 3 bases; bases with no gene match: 12. CDR3 nucleotides: TGCGCCAGCAGCTCGGGTAGAGCGGGGGGGATTAGTGAGCAGTTCTTC. Encoded protein: CASSSGRAGGISEQFF. The full variable domain, in which reference TRBV5-1 and TRBJ2-1 provide the parts outside the CDR3, is KAGVTQTPRYLIKTRGQQVTLSCSPISGHRSVSWYQQTPGQGLQFLFEYFSETQRNKGNFPGRFSGRQFSNSRSEMNVSTLELGDSALYLCASSSGRAGGISEQFFGPGTRLTVL.

This clonotype was counted a few times. The genes are TRBV30 and TRBJ2-1, with 7 bases aligning to TRBD1. V shed 4 bases and J 3 bases; nucleotides not matched to a gene: 6. Per germline, CDR1 GTSNPN and CDR2 SVGIG (reference sequence). CDR3 length: 14 amino acids. Here the CDR3 reads CAWIVRGYYNEQFF. In nucleotides, the CDR3 is TGTGCCTGGATTGTCAGGGGGTACTACAATGAGCAGTTCTTC.

The chain links TRBV29-1 to TRBJ2-4, with D possibly matching TRBD2 (5 bases). V shed 4 bases and J shed 2 bases, with 15 bases lying between them. Germline V gene sequence: CDR1 SQVTM, CDR2 ANQGSEA. The CDR3 is 15 amino acids. As DNA, the CDR3 is TGCAGCGTTGCCATGATCACGGGGACCAAAAACATTCAGTACTTC. This codes for CSVAMITGTKNIQYF.